This TCR beta chain was observed in a study of control samples from healthy donors and cancer patients. Profiling relied on immunoSEQ multiplex PCR, and the TCRdb table lists in-frame clones only, not all of them. The table has about 130,000 clones, roughly 90% seen once. Germline V CDR1 and CDR2: SNHLY, FYNNEI. This CDR3 comprises 15 residues. The germline V and J ends were trimmed by 8 bases and 4 bases, with 20 bases remaining between them. Sequencing was performed on blood. The source of this sequence is a man aged 35 to 55 in good health. The chain carries TRBV2 and TRBJ1-2; D is perhaps TRBD1 (6 bases). The CDR3 sequence is CASSRNGGGIYGYTF. The CDR3 DNA reads as TGTGCCAGCTCACGAAATGGGGGCGGAATCTATGGCTACACCTTC.